What follows are 16 T cell receptor beta chains derived from one specimen sequenced in a study of identical twins. In TCRdb, the 5' RACE reads were re-called with MiXCR into one record per CDR3 protein. The sample shows about 290,000 distinct CDR3 sequences, roughly 10% of them seen only once. In addition, the sample was reused for a study of yellow fever vaccine responses in identical twins.

The sample was CD8+ T cells sorted from blood. The receptors were sampled from a woman aged 18-35 years in good health.

This clonotype was counted only a few times. The chain is built from TRBV6-5 and TRBJ2-3; weak D call: TRBD1 (6 bases). Germline V gene data show CDR1 as MNHEY and CDR2 as SVGAGI. Trimming cost V 2 bases and J 3 bases, with 12 bases left between them. CDR3 length: 15 amino acids. The chain's CDR3 is CASSYADSWTDTQYF. In DNA form, the CDR3 reads TGTGCCAGCAGTTACGCGGACAGTTGGACAGATACGCAGTATTTT.

The chain has TRBV29-1 and TRBJ2-1; D not resolved. The V and J ends lost 4 bases and 9 bases respectively, with 10 bases between them. Looked up from germline, CDR1 is SQVTM and CDR2 is ANQGSEA. This CDR3 is built from 11 residues. The CDR3 loop is CSVVGEPEQFF. DNA of the CDR3: TGCAGCGTTGTGGGCGAACCTGAGCAGTTCTTC.

There are a few counts of this clonotype. The rearrangement joins TRBV7-9 to TRBJ2-5; 11 bases line up with TRBD1. The CDR3 extends over 16 amino acids. V lost 4 bases, J lost 5 bases, and 9 bases stayed unmatched. Germline V gives CDR1 SEHNR, CDR2 FQNEAQ (reference sequence). In nucleotides, the CDR3 is TGTGCCAGCAGCTCCACGGACAGGGGGCTGGAGGAGACCCAGTACTTC. This codes for CASSSTDRGLEETQYF.

The chain has TRBV28 and TRBJ2-7; a weak D match, TRBD2 (5 bases). Looked up from germline, CDR1 is MDHEN and CDR2 is SYDVKM. V lost 6 bases and J lost 2, with 11 bases in between. This CDR3 comprises 13 residues. The DNA of the CDR3 is TGTGCCAGCAGGCCAACTAGTGCCTACGAGCAGTACTTC. Translated: CASRPTSAYEQYF.

This clonotype was seen repeatedly, ten times or more. The J gene is TRBJ2-1, the V gene TRBV29-1; 9 nucleotides align to TRBD1. This CDR3 is 15 amino acids long. CDR1 and CDR2 from the germline V gene are SQVTM and ANQGSEA. Trimming cost V 1 base and J 8 bases; bases outside gene matches: 9. The CDR3 protein is CSVEGTGVFVDEQFF. CDR3 bases: TGCAGCGTTGAAGGGACAGGGGTTTTCGTCGATGAGCAGTTCTTC.

In its sample, this clonotype was seen many times. The V gene is TRBV12-3 or TRBV12-4, the J gene TRBJ2-3; D is perhaps TRBD1 or TRBD2 (5 bases each). CDR3 size: 15 residues. V lost 8 bases and J lost 0, with 15 bases in between. The DNA for the CDR3 is TGTGCCAGCCTCTCGGGGCGCCGGAGCACAGATACGCAGTATTTT. Translated: CASLSGRRSTDTQYF.

This clonotype was detected a few times. The chain joins TRBV4-3 to TRBJ2-3; D not certain. Trimming took off 4 bases at V and 5 bases at J, with 10 bases between the two ends. From germline, CDR1 is LGHNA and CDR2 YSLEER. CDR3 length: 13 residues. The CDR3 sequence: CASSPNMGDTQYF. CDR3 DNA: TGCGCCAGCAGCCCTAACATGGGAGATACGCAGTATTTT.

This clonotype was picked up many times. The chain links TRBV12-3 or TRBV12-4 to TRBJ2-7; D remains ambiguous. This CDR3 has 12 residues. V lost 3 bases and J lost 5, with 8 bases in between. DNA of the CDR3: TGTGCCAGCAGTTTTGCTCCCCACGAGCAGTACTTC. Translation gives CASSFAPHEQYF.

This clonotype was seen a handful of times. J is TRBJ1-5 and V is TRBV15; 7 bases match TRBD1. The CDR3 has 16 amino acids. CDR1 is LNHNV, CDR2 YYDKDF, per germline (reference sequence). With 8 bases clipped from V and 0 bases from J, the junction kept 10 bases outside the gene matches. CDR3 amino acids: CATHDAGGPSNQPQHF. The CDR3 DNA reads as TGTGCCACCCATGACGCAGGGGGGCCTAGCAATCAGCCCCAGCATTTT.

A remark on this clonotype: At one of its ends the junction is not consistent with the germline gene, which may arise from a read error. The V and J genes are TRBV7-9 and TRBJ1-4; 9 nucleotides line up with TRBD1. The CDR3 contains 15 residues. The germline CDR1 and CDR2 sequences are SEHNR and FQNEAQ (reference sequence). For the CDR3, the DNA is TGTGCCAGCAGCCCCCCGGGACAGGGATTTTCGATGTTTGTTTTC. It yields the protein CASSPPGQGFSMFVF.

This clonotype was recorded at least ten times. The chain has TRBV6-5 and TRBJ2-1; D call uncertain. The CDR3 sequence is 16 residues long. Germline lookup yields CDR1 MNHEY and CDR2 SVGAGI. V gave up 2 bases and J gave up 6 bases, with 17 bases separating them. The CDR3 reads CASSYTLPAPGNEQFF. CDR3 DNA sequence: TGTGCCAGCAGTTACACCCTACCGGCTCCCGGCAATGAGCAGTTCTTC.

This clonotype came up many times. The chain carries TRBV3-1 and TRBJ2-7; D may be TRBD1 or TRBD2 (5 bases each). The CDR3 has 15 amino acids. V gave up 0 bases and J gave up 3 bases, with 12 bases separating them. CDR1 is LGHDT and CDR2 is YNNKEL in the germline V gene (reference sequence). CDR3 amino acids: CASSQDLGTDYEQYF. The CDR3 DNA is TGTGCCAGCAGCCAAGATCTGGGGACCGACTACGAGCAGTACTTC.

This clonotype was counted between two and nine times. The V and J genes are TRBV4-3 and TRBJ2-1; the D is unclear. The V end lost 2 bases, the J end lost 4 bases, and 6 bases lay between the germline ends. CDR1 and CDR2 (germline): LGHNA, YSLEER. The CDR3 sequence is 13 residues long. CDR3 nucleotides: TGCGCCAGCAGCCAACAACAGTACAATGAGCAGTTCTTC. The encoded protein is CASSQQQYNEQFF.

In this sample, this clonotype turned up many times. The chain combines TRBV12-3 or TRBV12-4 with TRBJ1-3, with D uncertain. V was pared by 6 bases and J by 1 base, with 10 bases between. The CDR3 has 14 amino acids. CDR3: CASRQSPSGNTIYF. The DNA for the CDR3 is TGTGCCAGCAGGCAGAGCCCTTCTGGAAACACCATATATTTT.

The chain has TRBV6-5 and TRBJ1-5; D not resolved. The V end lost 3 bases, the J end lost 4 bases, and 7 bases lay between the germline ends. CDR1 and CDR2 (germline): MNHEY, SVGAGI. The CDR3 sequence is 13 residues long. Here the CDR3 reads CASSYMGNQPQHF. The CDR3 DNA is TGTGCCAGCAGTTATATGGGGAATCAGCCCCAGCATTTT.

This clonotype was picked up many times. The chain has TRBV28 and TRBJ2-5, with D perhaps TRBD2 (5 bases). Per the germline V gene, CDR1 is MDHEN and CDR2 is SYDVKM. This CDR3 contains 16 residues. The ends were cut back, 4 bases at V and 1 base at J, with 16 bases in the middle. This CDR3 reads CASSYPRGRVQETQYF. In DNA form, the CDR3 reads TGTGCCAGCAGTTACCCCCGAGGGCGGGTCCAAGAGACCCAGTACTTC.